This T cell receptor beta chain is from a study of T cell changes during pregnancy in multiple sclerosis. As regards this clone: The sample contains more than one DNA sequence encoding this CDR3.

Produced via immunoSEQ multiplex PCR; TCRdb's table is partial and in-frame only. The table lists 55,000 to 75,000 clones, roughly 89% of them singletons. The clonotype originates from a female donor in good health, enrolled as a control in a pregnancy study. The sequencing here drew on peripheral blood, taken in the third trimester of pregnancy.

The CDR3 bases are TGTGCCAGCTCACCCGACAGGAATCAGCCCCAGCATTTT. This translates into CASSPDRNQPQHF. V and J are TRBV18 and TRBJ1-5, with D possibly TRBD1 on 6 matching bases. The ends were cut back, 3 bases at V and 4 bases at J, with 7 bases in the middle. This CDR3 is built from 13 residues. Germline assignment: CDR1 KGHSH and CDR2 LQKENI.